This section outlines one T cell receptor beta chain sequence together with its context. Its target is unknown. Method: immunoSEQ multiplex PCR; TCRdb's copy keeps in-frame clones and lacks some. In the table there are more than 65,000 clones, roughly 84% of which are singletons. This sample was taken from a study of OX40 agonist ivuxolimab in advanced cancers. Turning to the study itself: Of the patients, three showed partial responses, one with hepatocellular carcinoma and two with cutaneous melanoma. The study's findings and limits: Blood T cells, both CD4+ and CD8+, expanded clonally by week 6 at 0.1 to 3.0 mg/kg. Relative to CD4+ cells, CD8+ T cells on average had more expanded clones.

V lost 5 bases and J lost 5; bases outside the gene matches: 12. The CDR3 sequence is 16 residues long. The germline V gene has CDR1 SGHDN and CDR2 FVKESK. The V call is TRBV14, the J call TRBJ2-1, with 7 bases identical to TRBD2. This receptor was obtained from an adult with an advanced solid tumor such as melanoma, head and neck, liver or kidney cancer. The sample in question was CD4+ or CD8+ T cells sorted from blood, obtained in a trial of the OX40 agonist ivuxolimab. CDR3 loop: CASSFPGTTMNNEQFF. The CDR3 nucleotides are TGTGCCAGCAGCTTCCCCGGGACTACCATGAACAATGAGCAGTTCTTC.